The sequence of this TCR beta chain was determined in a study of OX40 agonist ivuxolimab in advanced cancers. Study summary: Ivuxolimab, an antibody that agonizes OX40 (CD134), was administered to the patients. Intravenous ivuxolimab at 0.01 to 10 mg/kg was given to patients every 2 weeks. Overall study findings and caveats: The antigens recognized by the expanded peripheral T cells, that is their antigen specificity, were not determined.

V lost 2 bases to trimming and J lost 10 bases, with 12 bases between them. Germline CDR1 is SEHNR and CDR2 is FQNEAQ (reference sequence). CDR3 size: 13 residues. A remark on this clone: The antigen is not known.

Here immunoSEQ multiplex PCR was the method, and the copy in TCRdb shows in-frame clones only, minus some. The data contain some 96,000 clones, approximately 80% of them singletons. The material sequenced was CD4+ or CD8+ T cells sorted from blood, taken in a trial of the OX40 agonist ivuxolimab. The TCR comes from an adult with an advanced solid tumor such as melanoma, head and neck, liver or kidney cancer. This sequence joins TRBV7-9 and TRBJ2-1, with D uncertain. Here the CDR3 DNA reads TGTGCCAGCAGCTTAAAAGAACGGCGGGAGCAGTTCTTC. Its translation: CASSLKERREQFF.